The sequence of this TCR beta chain was determined in a study of blood T cell repertoires in COVID-19. Across the study: The cDNA or gDNA used as material had been derived from T cells, B-cell-depleted T cells, or PBMCs.

As originally analysed: Amplification with reference gene primers provided the estimates of nucleated cell counts. Sequencing was performed with immunoSEQ multiplex PCR; in TCRdb, only in-frame clones are kept and a portion is missing. V, J and clone size reflect that table, while D and trimming were determined from the DNA. The sample yields 55,000 to 80,000 clones, roughly three quarters seen once. V lost 7 bases and J lost 2; bases outside the gene matches: 5. The length of the CDR3 is 14 residues. CDR1 is SNHLY and CDR2 is FYNNEI in the germline V gene. This TCR was sampled from a man between 60 and 70 years old with COVID-19, enrolled during active disease. Sequences were obtained from peripheral blood. The chain uses TRBV2 and TRBJ2-1; TRBD2 aligns across 7 bases. The CDR3 sequence is CASTRLATYNEQFF. The CDR3 nucleotides are TGTGCCAGCACACGACTAGCCACCTACAATGAGCAGTTCTTC.